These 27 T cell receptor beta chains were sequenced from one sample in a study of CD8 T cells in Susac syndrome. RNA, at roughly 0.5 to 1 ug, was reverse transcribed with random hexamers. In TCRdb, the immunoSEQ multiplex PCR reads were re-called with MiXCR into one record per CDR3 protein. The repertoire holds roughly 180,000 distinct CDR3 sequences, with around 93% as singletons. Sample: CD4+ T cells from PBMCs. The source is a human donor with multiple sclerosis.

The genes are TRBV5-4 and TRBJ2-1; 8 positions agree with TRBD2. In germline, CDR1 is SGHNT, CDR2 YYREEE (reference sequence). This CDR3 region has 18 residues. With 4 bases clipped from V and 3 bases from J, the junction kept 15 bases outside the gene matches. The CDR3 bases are TGTGCCAGCAGCCCGAGCGGGAGTAAGGGGTCTGGCTACAATGAGCAGTTCTTC. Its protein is CASSPSGSKGSGYNEQFF.

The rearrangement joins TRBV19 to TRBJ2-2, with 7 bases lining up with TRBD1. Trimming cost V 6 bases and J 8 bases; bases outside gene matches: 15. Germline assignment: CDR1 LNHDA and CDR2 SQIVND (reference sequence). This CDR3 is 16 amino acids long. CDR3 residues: CASSRTWTGSVGELFF. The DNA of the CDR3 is TGTGCCAGTAGCCGGACCTGGACAGGCTCGGTAGGGGAGCTGTTTTTT.

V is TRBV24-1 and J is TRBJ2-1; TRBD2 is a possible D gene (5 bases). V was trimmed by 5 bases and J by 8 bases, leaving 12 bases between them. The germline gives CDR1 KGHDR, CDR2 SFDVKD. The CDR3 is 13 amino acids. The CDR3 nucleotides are TGTGCCACCAGTGGGCCTAGCTGGCATGAGCAGTTCTTC. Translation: CATSGPSWHEQFF.

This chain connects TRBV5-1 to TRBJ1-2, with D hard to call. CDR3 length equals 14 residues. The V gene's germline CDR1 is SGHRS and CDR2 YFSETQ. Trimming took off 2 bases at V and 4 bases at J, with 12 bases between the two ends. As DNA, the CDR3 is TGCGCCAGCAGCTTCAATAAGGGCGCCTATGGCTACACCTTC. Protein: CASSFNKGAYGYTF.

CDR3 DNA sequence: TGTGCCAGCAGCCGGACATTCCAAGAGACCCAGTACTTC. Amino acids: CASSRTFQETQYF. The V gene is TRBV7-2, the J gene TRBJ2-5, with a weak D call TRBD1 (5 bases). Germline V gene lookup returns CDR1 SGHTA and CDR2 FQGNSA. Trimming cost V 5 bases and J 1 base, with 8 bases left between them. The CDR3 extends over 13 amino acids.

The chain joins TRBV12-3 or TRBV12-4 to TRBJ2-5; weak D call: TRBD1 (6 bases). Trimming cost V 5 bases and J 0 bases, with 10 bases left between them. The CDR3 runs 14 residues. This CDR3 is CASSRTVDQETQYF. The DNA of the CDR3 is TGTGCCAGCAGTCGGACAGTAGACCAAGAGACCCAGTACTTC.

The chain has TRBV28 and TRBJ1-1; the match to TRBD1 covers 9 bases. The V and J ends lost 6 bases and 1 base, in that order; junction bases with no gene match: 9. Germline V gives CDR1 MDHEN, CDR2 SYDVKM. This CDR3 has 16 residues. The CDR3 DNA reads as TGTGCCAGCAGCCGTGGGACAGGGAGGGGGAACACTGAAGCTTTCTTT. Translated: CASSRGTGRGNTEAFF.

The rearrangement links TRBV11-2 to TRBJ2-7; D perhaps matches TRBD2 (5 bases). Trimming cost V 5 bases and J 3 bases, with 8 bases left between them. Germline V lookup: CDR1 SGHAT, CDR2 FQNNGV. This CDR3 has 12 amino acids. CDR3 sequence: CASSQSGYEQYF. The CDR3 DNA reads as TGTGCCAGCAGCCAAAGCGGCTACGAGCAGTACTTC.

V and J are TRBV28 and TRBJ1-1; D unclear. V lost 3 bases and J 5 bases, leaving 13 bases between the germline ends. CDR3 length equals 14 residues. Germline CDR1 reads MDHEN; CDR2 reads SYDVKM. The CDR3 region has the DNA TGTGCCAGCAGTTTGGTAGGAAAGAGTACTGAAGCTTTCTTT. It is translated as CASSLVGKSTEAFF.

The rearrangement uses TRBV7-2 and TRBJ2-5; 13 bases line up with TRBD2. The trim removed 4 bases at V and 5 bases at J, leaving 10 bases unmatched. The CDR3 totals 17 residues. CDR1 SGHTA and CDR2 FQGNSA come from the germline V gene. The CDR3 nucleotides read TGTGCCAGCAGCTCCCCGGGACAGGGACTAGCGGGGGAGACCCAGTACTTC. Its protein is CASSSPGQGLAGETQYF.

CDR3 residues: CASSQEGPTGVETQYF. CDR3 DNA: TGTGCCAGCAGCCAAGAAGGACCGACGGGGGTTGAGACCCAGTACTTC. V and J are TRBV4-2 and TRBJ2-5, with D perhaps TRBD2 (6 bases). The V gene's germline CDR1 is LGHNA and CDR2 YNFKEQ. V was trimmed by 0 bases and J by 5 bases, leaving 16 bases between them. This CDR3 is 16 amino acids long.

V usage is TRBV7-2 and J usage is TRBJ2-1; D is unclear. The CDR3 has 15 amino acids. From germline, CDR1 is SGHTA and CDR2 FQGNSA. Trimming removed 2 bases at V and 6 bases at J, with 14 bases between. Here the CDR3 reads CASSLSTGPFNEQFF. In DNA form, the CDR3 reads TGTGCCAGCAGCTTATCCACCGGACCGTTCAATGAGCAGTTCTTC.

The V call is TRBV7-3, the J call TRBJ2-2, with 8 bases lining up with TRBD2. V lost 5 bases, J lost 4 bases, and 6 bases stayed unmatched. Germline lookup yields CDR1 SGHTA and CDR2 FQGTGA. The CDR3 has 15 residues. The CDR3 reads CASSPNLAGTGELFF. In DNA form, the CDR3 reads TGTGCCAGCAGCCCTAATCTAGCGGGCACCGGGGAGCTGTTTTTT.

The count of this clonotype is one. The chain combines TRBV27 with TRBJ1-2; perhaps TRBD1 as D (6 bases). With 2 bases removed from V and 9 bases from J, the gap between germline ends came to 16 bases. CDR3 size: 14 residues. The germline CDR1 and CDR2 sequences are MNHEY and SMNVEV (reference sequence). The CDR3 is CASSLNRQAMSYTF. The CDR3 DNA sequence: TGTGCCAGCAGTTTAAATCGACAGGCGATGAGCTACACCTTC.

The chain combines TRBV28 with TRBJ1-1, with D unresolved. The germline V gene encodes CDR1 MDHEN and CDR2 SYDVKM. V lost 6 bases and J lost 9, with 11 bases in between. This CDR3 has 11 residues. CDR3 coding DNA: TGTGCCAGCAGCGCTACCCTCAAAGCTTTCTTT. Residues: CASSATLKAFF.

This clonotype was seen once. For the CDR3, the DNA is TGCAGCCTCGGAACTAGGGAGCAGTTCTTC. Protein product: CSLGTREQFF. This rearrangement joins TRBV29-1 to TRBJ2-1; a weak D match, TRBD2 (5 bases). CDR1 SQVTM and CDR2 ANQGSEA come from the germline V gene. V was trimmed by 8 bases and J by 10 bases, leaving 12 bases between them. The CDR3 covers 10 residues.

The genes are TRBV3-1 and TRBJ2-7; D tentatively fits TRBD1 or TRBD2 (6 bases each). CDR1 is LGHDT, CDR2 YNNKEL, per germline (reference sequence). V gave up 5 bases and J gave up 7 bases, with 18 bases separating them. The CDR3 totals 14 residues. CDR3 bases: TGTGCCAGCAGCGGGGGGCGGGGACCCCAAGAGCAGTACTTC. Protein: CASSGGRGPQEQYF.

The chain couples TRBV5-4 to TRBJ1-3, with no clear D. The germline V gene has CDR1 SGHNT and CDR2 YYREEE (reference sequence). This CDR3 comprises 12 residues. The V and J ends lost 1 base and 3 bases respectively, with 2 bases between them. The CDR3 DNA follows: TGTGCCAGCAGCTTGTTTGGAAACACCATATATTTT. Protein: CASSLFGNTIYF.

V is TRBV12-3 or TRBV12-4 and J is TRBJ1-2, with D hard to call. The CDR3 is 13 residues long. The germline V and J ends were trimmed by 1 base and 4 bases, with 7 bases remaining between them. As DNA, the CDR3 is TGTGCCAGCAGTTTAGAGGAAGTCTATGGCTACACCTTC. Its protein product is CASSLEEVYGYTF.

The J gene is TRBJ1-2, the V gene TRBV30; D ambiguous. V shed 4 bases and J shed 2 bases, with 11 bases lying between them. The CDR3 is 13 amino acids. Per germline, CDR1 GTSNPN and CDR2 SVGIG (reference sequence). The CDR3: CAWIRPVNYGYTF. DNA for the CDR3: TGTGCCTGGATACGACCTGTAAACTATGGCTACACCTTC.

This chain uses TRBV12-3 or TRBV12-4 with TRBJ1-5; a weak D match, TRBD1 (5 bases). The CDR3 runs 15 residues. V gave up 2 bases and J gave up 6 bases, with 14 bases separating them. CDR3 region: CASSLSAGPSQPQHF. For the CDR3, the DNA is TGTGCCAGCAGTTTATCGGCAGGGCCAAGTCAGCCCCAGCATTTT.

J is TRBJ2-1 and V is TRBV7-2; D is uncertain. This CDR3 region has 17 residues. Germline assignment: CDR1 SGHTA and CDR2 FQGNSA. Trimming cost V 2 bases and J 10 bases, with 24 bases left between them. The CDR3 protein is CASSLHLGPGLFIEQFF. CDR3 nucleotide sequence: TGTGCCAGCAGCTTACATCTTGGACCCGGGTTATTTATCGAGCAGTTCTTC.

CDR3 in DNA: TGCGCCAGCAGCCAACCCCTCGGGCTACGGGGACGCACCGGGGAGCTGTTTTTT. Amino acid sequence: CASSQPLGLRGRTGELFF. The J gene is TRBJ2-2, the V gene TRBV4-1, with D possibly called TRBD1 or TRBD2 (5 bases each). CDR1 and CDR2 (germline): MGHRA, YSYEKL. The CDR3 totals 18 residues. V gave up 2 bases and J gave up 4 bases, with 20 bases separating them.

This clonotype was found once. The DNA for the CDR3 is TGTGCCAGCACAGCAGGGAGGTTTTTTGAGACCCAGTACTTC. Translating gives CASTAGRFFETQYF. The chain joins TRBV28 to TRBJ2-5, with a possible D match to TRBD2 (6 bases). Per germline, CDR1 MDHEN and CDR2 SYDVKM. This CDR3 has 14 residues. Trimming stripped 7 bases from V and 5 bases from J, with 17 bases between.

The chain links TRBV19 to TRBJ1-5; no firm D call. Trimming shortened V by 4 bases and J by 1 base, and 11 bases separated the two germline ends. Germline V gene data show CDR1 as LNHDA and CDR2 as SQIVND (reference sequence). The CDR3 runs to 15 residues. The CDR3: CASSSEGLSNQPQHF. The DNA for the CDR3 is TGTGCCAGTAGTAGTGAGGGCTTGAGCAATCAGCCCCAGCATTTT.

In DNA, the CDR3 is TGCAGTGCTACCCGGGGCAGCAATCAGCCCCAGCATTTT. Translating it yields CSATRGSNQPQHF. This rearrangement joins TRBV20-1 to TRBJ1-5; D possibly corresponds to TRBD1 (5 bases). This CDR3 is built from 13 residues. The ends were cut back, 4 bases at V and 1 base at J, with 8 bases in the middle. Germline assignment: CDR1 DFQATT and CDR2 SNEGSKA (reference sequence).

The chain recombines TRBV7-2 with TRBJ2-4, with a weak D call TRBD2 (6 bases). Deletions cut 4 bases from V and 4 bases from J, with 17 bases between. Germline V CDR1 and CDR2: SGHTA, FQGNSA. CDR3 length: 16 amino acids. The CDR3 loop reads CASSSSRGGAKNIQYF. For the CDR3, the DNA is TGTGCCAGCAGCTCCAGCCGCGGAGGGGCAAAAAACATTCAGTACTTC.